One sample yielded the 11 T cell receptor beta chains listed below, sequenced in a study of cytomegalovirus exposure and HLA in healthy donors. Method: immunoSEQ multiplex PCR; TCRdb's copy keeps in-frame clones and lacks some. Of 100,000 to 150,000 clones in the sample, roughly 90% are singletons; the top ten hold about 1.9%. Sequencing input: PBMCs. The receptors originated from a woman between 18 and 29 years old in good health and CMV-seronegative.

The chain recombines TRBV5-1 with TRBJ2-5; D perhaps matches TRBD1 (6 bases). The germline V gene has CDR1 SGHRS and CDR2 YFSETQ. V was clipped by 4 bases and J by 5 bases, with 24 bases between them. CDR3 length: 17 amino acids. CDR3 DNA sequence: TGCGCCAGCAGCGATCGCAACTACAGGGAGATGAGGGAGACCCAGTACTTC. This sequence encodes CASSDRNYREMRETQYF.

This rearrangement joins TRBV29-1 to TRBJ2-1; 9 bases match TRBD1. Per the germline V gene, CDR1 is SQVTM and CDR2 is ANQGSEA. The CDR3 spans 14 residues. The V gene end was trimmed by 4 bases and the J gene end by 7 bases; junction bases not matched to a gene: 8. CDR3: CSVGNRGQGNEQFF. In DNA form, the CDR3 reads TGCAGCGTTGGGAACAGGGGGCAAGGGAATGAGCAGTTCTTC.

V usage is TRBV9 and J usage is TRBJ2-2; 13 bases fit TRBD2. Germline CDR1 and CDR2: SGDLS and YYNGEE. The CDR3 runs to 16 residues. Trimming at V came to 3 bases and at J to 2 bases, leaving 1 base not matched to a gene. The CDR3 is CASSGGLAGNTGELFF. The CDR3 coding sequence is TGTGCCAGCAGCGGGGGACTAGCGGGAAACACCGGGGAGCTGTTTTTT.

V is TRBV5-5 and J is TRBJ2-2; 7 bases are a match to TRBD1. The germline V gene encodes CDR1 SGHKS and CDR2 YYEKEE (reference sequence). With 5 bases clipped from V and 6 bases from J, the junction kept 7 bases outside the gene matches. The CDR3 has 14 amino acids. The DNA of the CDR3 is TGTGCCAGCAGGATACAGGGGAGATCCGGGGAGCTGTTTTTT. Translation: CASRIQGRSGELFF.

The V gene is TRBV9, the J gene TRBJ2-7; 7 positions match TRBD2. The V gene's germline CDR1 is SGDLS and CDR2 YYNGEE. V lost 3 bases, J lost 1 base, and 1 base stayed unmatched. CDR3 length: 13 residues. This CDR3 reads CASSGAGSYEQYF. DNA of the CDR3: TGTGCCAGCAGCGGAGCGGGATCCTACGAGCAGTACTTC.

This clone was picked up a small number of times. The rearrangement joins TRBV18 to TRBJ2-5; 7 bases are a match to TRBD1. Germline assignment: CDR1 KGHSH and CDR2 LQKENI. V shed 2 bases, J shed 1 base, and the junction held 1 base outside the gene matches. The CDR3 is made up of 14 amino acids. The CDR3 protein is CASSPYRGQETQYF. The DNA of the CDR3 is TGTGCCAGCTCACCATACAGGGGCCAAGAGACCCAGTACTTC.

The genes are TRBV30 and TRBJ2-7, with 9 bases identical to TRBD2. The CDR3 spans 16 residues. Losses at the gene ends were 3 bases for V and 0 bases for J; bases not matched to a gene: 9. Per germline, CDR1 GTSNPN and CDR2 SVGIG (reference sequence). CDR3 sequence: CAWRAGGPKSSYEQYF. The CDR3, as DNA: TGTGCCTGGAGGGCGGGGGGGCCCAAAAGCTCCTACGAGCAGTACTTC.

A remark on this clone: Just one base apart from a much larger clone, this may be a read error. The V call is TRBV4-1, the J call TRBJ2-6; 10 bases match TRBD1. The CDR3 length is 16 residues. Unmatched junction bases numbered 4, after V lost 4 bases and J lost 4 bases. The V gene's germline CDR1 is MGHRA and CDR2 YSYEKL. The CDR3 spells CASSPDRGTGANVLTF. The CDR3 DNA is TGCGCCAGCAGCCCGGACAGGGGGACGGGGGCCAACGTCCTGACTTTC.

The J gene is TRBJ1-5, the V gene TRBV2, with a weak D call TRBD1 (5 bases). This CDR3 has 15 residues. V was pared by 4 bases and J by 4 bases, with 14 bases between. CDR1 and CDR2 (germline): SNHLY, FYNNEI. CDR3 in DNA: TGTGCCAGCAGTGGAATACAGGTTTGGAATCAGCCCCAGCATTTT. This encodes CASSGIQVWNQPQHF.

The V gene is TRBV28, the J gene TRBJ1-5; D remains unclear. Germline V CDR1 and CDR2: MDHEN, SYDVKM. This CDR3 comprises 11 residues. V shed 5 bases and J shed 9 bases, with 8 bases lying between them. For the CDR3, the DNA is TGTGCCAGCAGTACTTCCCGGCCCCAGCATTTT. Amino acids: CASSTSRPQHF.

The V call is TRBV19, the J call TRBJ2-1, with TRBD2 identical over 11 bases. The germline CDR1 and CDR2 sequences are LNHDA and SQIVND (reference sequence). J was trimmed by 7 bases and V by 3 bases; bases with no gene match: 5. The CDR3 is made up of 15 amino acids. The CDR3 loop reads CASSIVAGGRNEQFF. CDR3 DNA: TGTGCCAGTAGTATTGTAGCGGGAGGGAGGAATGAGCAGTTCTTC.